This T cell receptor (beta chain) was profiled in a study of blood T cells in healthy people across ages (dated by TCRdb to the mid-2010s). With regard to the full study: Template switching captured roughly one uniquely barcoded TCR beta cDNA molecule per two T cells in model experiments. Using deep sequencing normalized with unique cDNA molecular identifiers, the study measured how TCR beta repertoire diversity changes with age. Four age groups were formed from the donors: young (average about 16 years), middle-aged (more than 35), aged (under 70) and long-lived (less than 85). Using the same blood draw, the study looked at two additional independent replicas of 1 million unique cDNA reads for two donors, one aged 18 to 30 and the other aged 80 or older. Donors of different ages were randomly distributed across sequencing lanes to avoid experimental bias.

Results and caveats for the whole study, not just this receptor: Compared with the aged group, more naive CD4+ T cells, fewer expanded clones and increased TCR diversity were shown by the long-lived group, suggesting age selection. Donor CMV infection status was unknown, potentially confounding age-related changes in expanded clonotypes. There was a strong correlation between observed TCR beta diversity and the percentage of naive T cells measured by flow cytometry. Conclusive comparison of naive and antigen-experienced compartments was prevented by the profiling of bulk unsorted PBMCs. As age increased, observed TCR beta diversity per million T cells dropped in a roughly linear way, and a significant reduction was already evident by age 40. Estimates of total diversity based on one million sequenced T cells were considered lower bounds and underestimates.

The roughly 37 donors, aged about 6 to 95 years, were systemically healthy Caucasian individuals from Russia. Ten milliliters of peripheral blood were drawn from each donor into EDTA-treated Vacutainer tubes. Ficoll-Paque density-gradient centrifugation was used to isolate PBMCs, with at least 6.5 million per sample. Trizol reagent was used to extract total RNA from PBMCs, with at least 6 micrograms per sample. Naive CD45RAhigh/CD27high T cell percentages were measured by flow cytometry on a PBMC aliquot from every donor. Trimming removed 6 bases from V and 5 bases from J, leaving 17 bases between the germline ends. The CDR3 contains 15 residues, cysteine and phenylalanine counted. The entry retains the CDR3 DNA only, 45 bases that are in frame from base 1. The library was built by means of 5' RACE. Sequenced using an Illumina HiSeq 2500. A second PCR of 7 to 11 cycles was performed with a sample-barcoded 5' primer and a J-beta primer mix. A template-switch 5' adaptor carrying 12 random nucleotides introduced a unique molecular identifier onto each TCR beta cDNA molecule. Each sample yielded at least 2.5 million CDR3-containing paired-end reads. The Mint cDNA synthesis kit, primed by a TRBC-specific oligonucleotide, was used to synthesize first-strand cDNA from all RNA. All cDNA was treated with uracil-DNA glycosylase and then went through a first 18-cycle PCR with the universal primers M1SS and BC2_uni_R. On the study's bioinformatics: For normalization, 1 million high-quality reads, each with a distinct molecular identifier, were randomly selected from each sample. Instead of being binned into consensus sequences, reads with shared molecular identifiers were discarded. MiTCR, run with a Q25 quality threshold and the strictest error-elimination algorithm, handled CDR3 identification, clonotype clustering and error correction. Lower-bound total TCR beta diversity was estimated with a nonparametric unseen species model using Euler transformation. The raw public reads went through TCRdb reprocessing: fastp at Q25, MiXCR clone calling, in-frame beta chains kept. Rows merge per CDR3 protein into single entries with the most common DNA and genes. The authors' filters were not applied to this entry. Counted in this sample were under 1,000,000 distinct CDR3 sequences; roughly 40% of them appeared once. Clones ranked in the top ten supply 10% to 15% of the sample.

The table lists this clonotype with a few counts. Its antigen is still unknown. Per-base qualities were not stored, and no clone one base away is much larger. The clonotype comes from a young man in good health. Here the chain combines TRBV12-3 or TRBV12-4 and TRBJ1-5, with a tentative D gene TRBD1 over 5 matching bases. Sequencing was done on a sample of blood. The DNA sequence is as follows: TGTGCCAGCAGCTCTACAGGAGAACGTGATCAGCCCCAGCATTTT. The encoded protein is CASSSTGERDQPQHF.